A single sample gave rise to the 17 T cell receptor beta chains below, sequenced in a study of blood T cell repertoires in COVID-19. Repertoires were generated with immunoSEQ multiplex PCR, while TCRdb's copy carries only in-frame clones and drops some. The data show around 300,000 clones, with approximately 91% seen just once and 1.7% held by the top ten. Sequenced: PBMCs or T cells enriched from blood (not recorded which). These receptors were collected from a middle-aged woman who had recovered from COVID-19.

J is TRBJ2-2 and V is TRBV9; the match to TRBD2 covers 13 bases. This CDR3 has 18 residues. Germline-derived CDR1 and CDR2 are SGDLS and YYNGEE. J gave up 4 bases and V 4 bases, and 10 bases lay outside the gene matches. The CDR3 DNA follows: TGTGCCAGCAGCCCGCACCGGACTAGCGGGAGAAGCACCGGGGAGCTGTTTTTT. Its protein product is CASSPHRTSGRSTGELFF.

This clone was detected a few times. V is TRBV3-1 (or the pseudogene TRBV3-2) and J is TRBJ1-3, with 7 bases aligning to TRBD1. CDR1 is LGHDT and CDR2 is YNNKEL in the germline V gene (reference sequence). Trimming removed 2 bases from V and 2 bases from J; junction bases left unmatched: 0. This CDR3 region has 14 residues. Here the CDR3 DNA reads TGTGCCAGCAGCCAACAGGGGGCTGGAAACACCATATATTTT. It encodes CASSQQGAGNTIYF.

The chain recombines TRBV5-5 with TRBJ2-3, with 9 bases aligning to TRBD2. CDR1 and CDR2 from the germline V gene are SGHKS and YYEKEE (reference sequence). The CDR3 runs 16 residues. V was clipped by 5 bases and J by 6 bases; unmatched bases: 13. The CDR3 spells CASRRSGGLLWDTQYF. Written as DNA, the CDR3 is TGTGCCAGCAGACGGAGCGGGGGGCTCCTATGGGATACGCAGTATTTT.

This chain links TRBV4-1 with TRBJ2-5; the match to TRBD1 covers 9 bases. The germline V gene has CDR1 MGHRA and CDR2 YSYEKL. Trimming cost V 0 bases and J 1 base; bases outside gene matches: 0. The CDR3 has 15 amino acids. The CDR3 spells CASSQEGQGQETQYF. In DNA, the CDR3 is TGCGCCAGCAGCCAAGAGGGACAGGGCCAAGAGACCCAGTACTTC.

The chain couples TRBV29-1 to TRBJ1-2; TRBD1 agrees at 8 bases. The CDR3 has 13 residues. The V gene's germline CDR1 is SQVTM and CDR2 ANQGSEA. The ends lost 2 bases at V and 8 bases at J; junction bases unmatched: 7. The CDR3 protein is CSVEQGAWQGYTF. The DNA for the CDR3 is TGCAGCGTTGAACAGGGGGCATGGCAAGGCTACACCTTC.

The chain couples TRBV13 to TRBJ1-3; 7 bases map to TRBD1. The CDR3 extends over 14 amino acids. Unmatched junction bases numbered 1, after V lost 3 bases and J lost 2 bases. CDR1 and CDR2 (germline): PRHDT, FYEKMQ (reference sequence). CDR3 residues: CASSFTGAGNTIYF. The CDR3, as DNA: TGTGCCAGCAGCTTTACAGGGGCTGGAAACACCATATATTTT.

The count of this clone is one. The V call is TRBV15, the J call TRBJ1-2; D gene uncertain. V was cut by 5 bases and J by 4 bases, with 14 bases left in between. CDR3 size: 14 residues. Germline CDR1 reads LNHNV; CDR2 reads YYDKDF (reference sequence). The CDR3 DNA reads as TGTGCCACCAGCGGCGGCTTCGCGGGCTATGGCTACACCTTC. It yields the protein CATSGGFAGYGYTF.

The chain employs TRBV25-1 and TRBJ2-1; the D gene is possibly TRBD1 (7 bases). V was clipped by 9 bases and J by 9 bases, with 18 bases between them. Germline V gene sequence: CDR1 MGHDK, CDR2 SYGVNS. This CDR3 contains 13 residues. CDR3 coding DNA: TGTGCCAGTGGGGGGACAGCATATAGTGAGCAGTTCTTC. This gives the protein CASGGTAYSEQFF.

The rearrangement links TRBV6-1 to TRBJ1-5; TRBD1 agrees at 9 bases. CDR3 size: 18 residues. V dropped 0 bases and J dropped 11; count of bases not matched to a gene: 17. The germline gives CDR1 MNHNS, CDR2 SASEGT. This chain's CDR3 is CASSEAIFPGQGFLTQHF. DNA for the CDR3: TGTGCCAGCAGTGAAGCGATTTTTCCGGGACAGGGCTTCTTGACCCAGCATTTT.

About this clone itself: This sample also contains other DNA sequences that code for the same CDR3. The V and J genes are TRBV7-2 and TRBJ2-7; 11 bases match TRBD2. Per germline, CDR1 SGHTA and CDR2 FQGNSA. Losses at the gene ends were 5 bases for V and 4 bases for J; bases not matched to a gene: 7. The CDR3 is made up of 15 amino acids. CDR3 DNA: TGTGCCAGCAGCGATAGCGGGAGGGCCTCGTACGAGCAGTACTTC. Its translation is CASSDSGRASYEQYF. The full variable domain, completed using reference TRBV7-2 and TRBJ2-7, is GAGVSQSPSNKVTEKGKDVELRCDPISGHTALYWYRQSLGQGLEFLIYFQGNSAPDKSGLPSDRFSAERTGGSVSTLTIQRTQQEDSAVYLCASSDSGRASYEQYFGPGTRLTVT.

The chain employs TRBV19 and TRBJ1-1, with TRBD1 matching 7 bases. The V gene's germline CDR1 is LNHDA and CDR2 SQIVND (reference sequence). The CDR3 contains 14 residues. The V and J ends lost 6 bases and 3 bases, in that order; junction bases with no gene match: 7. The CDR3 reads CASRRQGSDTEAFF. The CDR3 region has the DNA TGTGCCAGTAGAAGACAGGGAAGCGACACTGAAGCTTTCTTT.

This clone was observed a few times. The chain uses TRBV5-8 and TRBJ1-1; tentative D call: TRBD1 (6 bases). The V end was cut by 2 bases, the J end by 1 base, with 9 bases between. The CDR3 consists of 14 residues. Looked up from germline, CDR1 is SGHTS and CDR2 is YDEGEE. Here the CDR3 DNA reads TGTGCCAGCAGCTTCACAGGGCCGAACACTGAAGCTTTCTTT. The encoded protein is CASSFTGPNTEAFF.

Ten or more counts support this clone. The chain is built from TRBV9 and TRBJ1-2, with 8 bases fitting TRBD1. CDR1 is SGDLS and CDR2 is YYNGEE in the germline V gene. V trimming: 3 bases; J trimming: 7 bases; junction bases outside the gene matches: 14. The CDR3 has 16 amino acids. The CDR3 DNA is TGTGCCAGCAGCGCCCAAAGAGGAGGACAGGGTGGTGGCTACACCTTC. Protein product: CASSAQRGGQGGGYTF.

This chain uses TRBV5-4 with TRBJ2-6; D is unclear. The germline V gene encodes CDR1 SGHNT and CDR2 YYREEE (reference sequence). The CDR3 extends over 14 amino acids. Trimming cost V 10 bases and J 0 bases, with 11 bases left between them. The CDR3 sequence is CAFAQSSGANVLTF. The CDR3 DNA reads TGTGCCTTTGCACAGAGCTCTGGGGCCAACGTCCTGACTTTC. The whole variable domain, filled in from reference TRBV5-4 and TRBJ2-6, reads ETGVTQSPTHLIKTRGQQVTLRCSSQSGHNTVSWYQQALGQGPQFIFQYYREEENGRGNFPPRFSGLQFPNYSSELNVNALELDDSALYLCAFAQSSGANVLTFGAGSRLTVL.

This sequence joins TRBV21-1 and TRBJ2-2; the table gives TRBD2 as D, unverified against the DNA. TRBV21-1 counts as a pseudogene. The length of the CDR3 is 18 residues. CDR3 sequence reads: CASSRRTSGKEGSGELFF. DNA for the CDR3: TGTGCCAGCAGCAGAAGGACTAGCGGAAAAGAAGGTTCCGGGGAGCTGTTTTTT.

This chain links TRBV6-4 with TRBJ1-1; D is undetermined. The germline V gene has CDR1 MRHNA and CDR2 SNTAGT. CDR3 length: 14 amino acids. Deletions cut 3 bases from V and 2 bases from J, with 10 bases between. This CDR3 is CASSESRLNTEAFF. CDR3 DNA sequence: TGTGCCAGCAGTGAGAGTCGACTAAACACTGAAGCTTTCTTT.

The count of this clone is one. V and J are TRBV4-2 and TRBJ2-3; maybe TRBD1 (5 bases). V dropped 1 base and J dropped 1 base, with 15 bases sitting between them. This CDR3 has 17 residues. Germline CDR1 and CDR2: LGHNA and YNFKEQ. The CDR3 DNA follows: TGTGCCAGCAGCCAAGGGACAACTATGATGGGCACAGATACGCAGTATTTT. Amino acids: CASSQGTTMMGTDTQYF.